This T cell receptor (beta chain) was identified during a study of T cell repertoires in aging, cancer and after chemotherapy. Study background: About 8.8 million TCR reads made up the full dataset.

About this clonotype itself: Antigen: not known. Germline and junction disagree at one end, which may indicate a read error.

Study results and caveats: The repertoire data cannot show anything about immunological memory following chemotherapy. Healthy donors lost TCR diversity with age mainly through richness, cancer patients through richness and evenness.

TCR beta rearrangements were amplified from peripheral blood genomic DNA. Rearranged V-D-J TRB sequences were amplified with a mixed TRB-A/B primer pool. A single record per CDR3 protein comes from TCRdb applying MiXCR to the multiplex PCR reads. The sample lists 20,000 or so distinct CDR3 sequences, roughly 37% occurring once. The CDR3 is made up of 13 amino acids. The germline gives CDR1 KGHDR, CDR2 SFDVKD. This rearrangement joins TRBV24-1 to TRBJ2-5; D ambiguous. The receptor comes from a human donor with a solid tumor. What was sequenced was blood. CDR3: CVTISRAEGTQYF. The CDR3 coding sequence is TGTGTCACCATCTCACGGGCCGAAGGGACCCAGTACTTC.